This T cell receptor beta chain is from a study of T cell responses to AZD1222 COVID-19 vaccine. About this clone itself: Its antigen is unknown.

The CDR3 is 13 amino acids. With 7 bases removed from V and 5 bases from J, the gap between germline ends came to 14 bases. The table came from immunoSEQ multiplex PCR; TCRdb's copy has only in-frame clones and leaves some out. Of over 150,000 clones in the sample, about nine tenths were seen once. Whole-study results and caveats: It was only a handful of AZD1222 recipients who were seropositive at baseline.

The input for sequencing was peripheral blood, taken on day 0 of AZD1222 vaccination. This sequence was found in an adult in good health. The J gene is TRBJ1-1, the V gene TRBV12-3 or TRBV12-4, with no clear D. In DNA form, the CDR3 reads TGTGCCAGCACCATGAGAGACGGGACTGAAGCTTTCTTT. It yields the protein CASTMRDGTEAFF.